These 7 T cell receptor beta chains share one sample of origin, sequenced in a study of T cells after yellow fever vaccination. TCRdb reanalysed the 5' RACE reads using MiXCR and keeps one entry per CDR3 protein. The sample has 300,000 to 350,000 distinct CDR3 sequences; 3% to 4.5% are singletons. The specimen comprised PBMCs, sampled 5 days after the yellow fever booster vaccination. These receptors came from a man younger than 35 who received the YFV17D yellow fever vaccine.

The rearrangement links TRBV30 to TRBJ1-5; unclear D gene. The CDR3 contains 13 residues. Germline assignment: CDR1 GTSNPN and CDR2 SVGIG (reference sequence). V lost 1 base and J 1 base, leaving 5 bases between the germline ends. CDR3: CAWSGTSNQPQHF. Written as DNA, the CDR3 is TGTGCCTGGAGTGGGACCAGCAATCAGCCCCAGCATTTT.

Only a few counts were recorded for this clonotype. The rearrangement uses TRBV28 and TRBJ1-5; D may be TRBD1 (6 bases). V lost 1 base and J 5 bases, leaving 12 bases between the germline ends. This CDR3 has 15 residues. Per the germline V gene, CDR1 is MDHEN and CDR2 is SYDVKM. CDR3 loop: CASSLLGGTDQPQHF. CDR3 sequence (DNA): TGTGCCAGCAGTTTATTGGGGGGCACCGATCAGCCCCAGCATTTT. Full variable domain (rest looked up from reference TRBV28 and TRBJ1-5): DVKVTQSSRYLVKRTGEKVFLECVQDMDHENMFWYRQDPGLGLRLIYFSYDVKMKEKGDIPEGYSVSREKKERFSLILESASTNQTSMYLCASSLLGGTDQPQHFGDGTRLSIL.

The V gene is TRBV10-3, the J gene TRBJ2-1; D not certain. The ends were cut back, 0 bases at V and 8 bases at J, with 5 bases in the middle. The CDR3 runs 12 residues. The germline CDR1 and CDR2 sequences are ENHRY and SYGVKD. The CDR3 bases are TGTGCCATCAGTGAGTCGACCTATGAGCAGTTCTTC. This translates into CAISESTYEQFF.

This clonotype appeared a few times. This chain joins TRBV6-5 and TRBJ2-1; weak D call: TRBD2 (6 bases). Trimming stripped 4 bases from V and 4 bases from J, with 11 bases between. Germline assignment: CDR1 MNHEY and CDR2 SVGAGI. CDR3 length equals 14 residues. CDR3 amino acids: CASSWEDGYNEQFF. The CDR3 coding sequence is TGTGCCAGCAGTTGGGAGGACGGTTACAATGAGCAGTTCTTC.

This clonotype was seen ten or more times. This chain joins TRBV20-1 and TRBJ2-7; 10 nucleotides line up with TRBD1. V was clipped by 3 bases and J by 5 bases; unmatched bases: 7. Germline assignment: CDR1 DFQATT and CDR2 SNEGSKA (reference sequence). This CDR3 has 14 residues. CDR3 nucleotides: TGCAGTGCTAGTTTGGGACAGGGGAGAAACGAGCAGTACTTC. Its protein product is CSASLGQGRNEQYF.

This clonotype was picked up a small number of times. The V gene is TRBV12-3 or TRBV12-4, the J gene TRBJ2-3, with 14 bases lining up with TRBD2. V was clipped by 6 bases and J by 14 bases; unmatched bases: 4. CDR3 length: 12 amino acids. The CDR3 region has the DNA TGTGCCAGCAGAGGGACTAGCGGGGGAAGGTATTTT. As protein: CASRGTSGGRYF.

This clonotype has a handful of counts. V gene TRBV6-5 combines with J gene TRBJ2-1; D is unclear. Germline CDR1 MNHEY, CDR2 SVGAGI. This CDR3 has 15 residues. Trimming removed 3 bases from V and 3 bases from J, with 12 bases in between. The CDR3 protein is CASSYSGGDYNEQFF. For the CDR3, the DNA is TGTGCCAGCAGTTATAGTGGTGGGGACTACAATGAGCAGTTCTTC.